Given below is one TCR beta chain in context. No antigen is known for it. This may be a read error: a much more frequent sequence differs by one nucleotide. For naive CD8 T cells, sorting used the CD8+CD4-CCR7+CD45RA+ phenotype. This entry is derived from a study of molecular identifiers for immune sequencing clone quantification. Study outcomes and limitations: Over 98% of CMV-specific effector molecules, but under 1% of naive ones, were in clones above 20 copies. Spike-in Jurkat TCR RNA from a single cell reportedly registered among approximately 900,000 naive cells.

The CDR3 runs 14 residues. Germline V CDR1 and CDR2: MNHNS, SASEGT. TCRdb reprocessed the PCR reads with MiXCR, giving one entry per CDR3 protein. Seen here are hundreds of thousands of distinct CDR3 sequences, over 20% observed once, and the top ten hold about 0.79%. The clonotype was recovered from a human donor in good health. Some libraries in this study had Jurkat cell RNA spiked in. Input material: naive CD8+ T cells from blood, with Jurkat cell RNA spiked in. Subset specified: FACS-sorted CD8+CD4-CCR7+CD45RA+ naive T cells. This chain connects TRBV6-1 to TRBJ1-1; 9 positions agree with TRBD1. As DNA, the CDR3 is TGTGCCAGCAGAAGGACAGGGGAGAACACTGAAGCTCTCTTT. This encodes CASRRTGENTEALF.